Listed below are T cell receptor beta chains from one sample, sequenced in a study of blood T cell repertoires in COVID-19. Only in-frame clones appear in the TCRdb table, and some are missing; sequencing was by immunoSEQ multiplex PCR. The sample lists approximately 220,000 clones; around 90% were seen once. The sample taken for sequencing was peripheral blood. These receptors were taken from a man aged 55-75 years with acute or convalescent COVID-19. The conserved cysteine and the conserved F or W are not part of the CDR3 here. Each record gives: J gene, V gene, CDR3 protein.

TRBJ2-5 | TRBV5-1 | ASSLGLATQETQY
TRBJ1-2 | TRBV21-1 | ASSIGQGGYT
TRBJ2-7 | TRBV11-2 | ASSLGRGPDEQY
TRBJ1-5 | TRBV28 | ASGRGRAGDSNQPQH
TRBJ1-2 | TRBV7-6 | ASSLAGRGDYGYT
TRBJ1-1 | TRBV5-1 | ASSSRGTVSEAF
TRBJ2-4 | TRBV18 | ASSPQKGQGIDIQY
TRBJ2-1 | TRBV21-1 | ASSKEVRDSNNEQF
TRBJ2-7 | TRBV28 | ASMPGRGAYEQY
TRBJ2-3 | TRBV5-4 | ASSLAPPRQTSTDTQY
TRBJ2-7 | TRBV7-2 | ASSAWDRGYEQY
TRBJ2-7 | TRBV5-1 | ASSPQTGSSSYEQY
TRBJ1-1 | TRBV2 | ASSEASGRMNTEAF
TRBJ2-7 | TRBV28 | ASSRTASYEQY
TRBJ1-1 | TRBV9 | ASRRSGGDTEAF
TRBJ1-1 | TRBV7-2 | ASSLVVGLRLWEAF
TRBJ1-3 | TRBV7-9 | ASSLLTGPSSGNTIY
TRBJ1-2 | TRBV30 | AWTRTGGYGYT
TRBJ1-5 | TRBV5-5 | ASSLDSGQPQH
TRBJ2-5 | TRBV10-3 | AISGLAGRETQY
TRBJ2-5 | TRBV5-4 | ASSLTSVQETQY
TRBJ2-5 | TRBV3-1/TRBV3-2 | ASSPSRSGRGVETQY
TRBJ2-2 | TRBV6-5 | ASSNRGFGELF
TRBJ1-1 | TRBV19 | ASSISGQKNTEAF
TRBJ2-2 | TRBV2 | ASRRAVAGNTGELF
TRBJ1-1 | TRBV7-3 | ASSSGGRTTEAF
TRBJ1-2 | TRBV5-1 | ASRRSEAYGYT
TRBJ2-5 | TRBV15 | ATSRGGAGGVETQY
TRBJ2-3 | TRBV30 | AWRRQGAPDTQY
TRBJ1-5 | TRBV5-1 | ASSLGTENSNQPQH
TRBJ2-2 | TRBV7-3 | ASSPTNTGELF
TRBJ1-2 | TRBV14 | ASSQDLGRVGGYT
TRBJ2-3 | TRBV9 | ASSVSDGTGVDTQY
TRBJ2-7 | TRBV19 | ASSPGTGRQY
TRBJ1-5 | TRBV2 | ASSPDGVQGQPQH
TRBJ1-2 | TRBV15 | ATSPWGQGEDYGYT
TRBJ1-6 | TRBV5-1 | ASRLGQGGDSPLH
TRBJ2-2 | TRBV14 | ASSPRSSGAGELF
TRBJ2-5 | TRBV2 | ASRETGVQETQY
TRBJ1-2 | TRBV6-1 | ASSARNGQLSGGYT
TRBJ1-5 | TRBV5-1 | ASSGGDSNQPQH
TRBJ2-1 | TRBV5-1 | ASSPGVAEQF
TRBJ2-2 | TRBV12-5 | ASGNTGGTGELF
TRBJ1-3 | TRBV30 | AWAPGQGSTIY
TRBJ2-7 | TRBV3-1/TRBV3-2 | ASSQQAGARYEQY
TRBJ2-5 | TRBV7-9 | ASSLGDRGSDETQY
TRBJ1-6 | TRBV18 | ASSPPTGQGYYNSPLH